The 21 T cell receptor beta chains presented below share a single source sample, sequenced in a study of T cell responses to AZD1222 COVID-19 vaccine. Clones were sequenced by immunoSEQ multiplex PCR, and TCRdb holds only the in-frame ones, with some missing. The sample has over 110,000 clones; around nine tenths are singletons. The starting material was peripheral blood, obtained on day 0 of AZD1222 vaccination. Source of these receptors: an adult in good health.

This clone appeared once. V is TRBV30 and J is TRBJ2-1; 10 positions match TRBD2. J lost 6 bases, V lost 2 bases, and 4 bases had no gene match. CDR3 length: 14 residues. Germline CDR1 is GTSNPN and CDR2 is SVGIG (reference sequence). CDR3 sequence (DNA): TGTGCCTGGAGTTTCTCTAGCGGGAGCAATGAGCAGTTCTTC. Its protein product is CAWSFSSGSNEQFF.

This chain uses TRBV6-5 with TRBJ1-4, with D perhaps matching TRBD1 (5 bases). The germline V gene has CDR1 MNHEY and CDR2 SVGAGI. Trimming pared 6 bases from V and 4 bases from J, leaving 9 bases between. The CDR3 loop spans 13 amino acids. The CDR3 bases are TGTGCCAGCAGGGGACTGAGTAATGAAAAACTGTTTTTT. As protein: CASRGLSNEKLFF.

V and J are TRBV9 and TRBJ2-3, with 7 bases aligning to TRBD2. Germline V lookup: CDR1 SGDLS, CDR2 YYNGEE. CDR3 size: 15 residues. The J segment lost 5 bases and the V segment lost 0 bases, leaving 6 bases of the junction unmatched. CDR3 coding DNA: TGTGCCAGCAGCGTAGAAGGGGCTAGCGGAGATACGCAGTATTTT. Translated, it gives CASSVEGASGDTQYF.

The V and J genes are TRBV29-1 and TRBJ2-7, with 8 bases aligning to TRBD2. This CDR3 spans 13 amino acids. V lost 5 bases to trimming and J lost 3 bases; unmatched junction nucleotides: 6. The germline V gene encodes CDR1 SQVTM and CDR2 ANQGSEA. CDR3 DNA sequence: TGCAGCGTTCGCCTAGCGGGTGTCTACGAGCAGTACTTC. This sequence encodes CSVRLAGVYEQYF.

DNA of the CDR3: TGTGCCATCAGTGAGCAGGGGGCGGGTAGCAATCAGCCCCAGCATTTT. Its protein product is CAISEQGAGSNQPQHF. This chain uses TRBV10-3 with TRBJ1-5; TRBD1 agrees at 8 bases. CDR3 length equals 16 residues. Germline V CDR1 and CDR2: ENHRY, SYGVKD. The V and J ends lost 2 bases and 0 bases, in that order; junction bases with no gene match: 3.

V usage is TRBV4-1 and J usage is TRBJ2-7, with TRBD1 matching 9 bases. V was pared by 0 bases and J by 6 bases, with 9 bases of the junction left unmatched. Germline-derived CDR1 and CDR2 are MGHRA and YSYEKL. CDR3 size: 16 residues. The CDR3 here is CASSQDPGTGFFEQYF. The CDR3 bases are TGCGCCAGCAGCCAAGATCCAGGGACAGGGTTCTTCGAGCAGTACTTC.

CDR3 loop: CASSPHWGSSGNTIYF. The CDR3 DNA is TGTGCCAGCAGCCCCCATTGGGGCAGCTCTGGAAACACCATATATTTT. The chain combines TRBV7-9 with TRBJ1-3; the D gene is possibly TRBD1 (5 bases). Looked up from germline, CDR1 is SEHNR and CDR2 is FQNEAQ (reference sequence). V dropped 5 bases and J dropped 0 bases, with 14 bases sitting between them. CDR3 length equals 16 residues.

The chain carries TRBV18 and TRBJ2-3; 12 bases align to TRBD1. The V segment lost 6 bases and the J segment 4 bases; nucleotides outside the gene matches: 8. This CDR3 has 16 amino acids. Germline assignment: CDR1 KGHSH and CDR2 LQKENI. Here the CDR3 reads CASSLTGTGGPDTQYF. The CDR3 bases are TGTGCCAGCTCGCTCACCGGGACAGGGGGCCCAGATACGCAGTATTTT.

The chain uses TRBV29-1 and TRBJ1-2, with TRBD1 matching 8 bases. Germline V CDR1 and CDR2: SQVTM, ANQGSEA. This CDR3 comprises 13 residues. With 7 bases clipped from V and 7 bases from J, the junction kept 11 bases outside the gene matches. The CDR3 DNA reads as TGCAGCGCAGAAGATCAGGGGGCTTCTGGCTACACCTTC. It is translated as CSAEDQGASGYTF. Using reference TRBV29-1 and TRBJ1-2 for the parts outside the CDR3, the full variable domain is SAVISQKPSRDICQRGTSLTIQCQVDSQVTMMFWYRQQPGQSLTLIATANQGSEATYESGFVIDKFPISRPNLTFSTLTVSNMSPEDSSIYLCSAEDQGASGYTFGSGTRLTVV.

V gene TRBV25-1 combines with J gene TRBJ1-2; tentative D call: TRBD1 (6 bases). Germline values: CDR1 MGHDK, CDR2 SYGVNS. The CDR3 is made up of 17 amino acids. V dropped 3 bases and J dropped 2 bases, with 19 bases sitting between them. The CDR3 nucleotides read TGTGCCAGCAGTGAGGGAGGGACACTGGGGGCAAACTATGGCTACACCTTC. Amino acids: CASSEGGTLGANYGYTF.

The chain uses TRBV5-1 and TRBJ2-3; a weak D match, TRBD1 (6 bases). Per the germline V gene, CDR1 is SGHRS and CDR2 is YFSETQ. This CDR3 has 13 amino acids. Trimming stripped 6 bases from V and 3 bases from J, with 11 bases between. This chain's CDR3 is CASKEQGTDTQYF. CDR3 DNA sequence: TGCGCCAGCAAGGAGCAGGGGACAGATACGCAGTATTTT.

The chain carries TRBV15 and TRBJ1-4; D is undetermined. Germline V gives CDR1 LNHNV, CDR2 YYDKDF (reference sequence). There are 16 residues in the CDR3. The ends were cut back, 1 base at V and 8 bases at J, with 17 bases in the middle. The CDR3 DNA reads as TGTGCCACCAGCAGAGCATACGGACTGAACAACGAAAAACTGTTTTTT. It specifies CATSRAYGLNNEKLFF.

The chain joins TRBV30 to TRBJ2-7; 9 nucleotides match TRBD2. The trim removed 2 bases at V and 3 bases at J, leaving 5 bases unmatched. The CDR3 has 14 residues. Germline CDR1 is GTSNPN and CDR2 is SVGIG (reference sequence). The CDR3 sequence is CAWSRLAESYEQYF. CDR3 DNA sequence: TGTGCCTGGAGTCGACTAGCGGAGAGCTACGAGCAGTACTTC.

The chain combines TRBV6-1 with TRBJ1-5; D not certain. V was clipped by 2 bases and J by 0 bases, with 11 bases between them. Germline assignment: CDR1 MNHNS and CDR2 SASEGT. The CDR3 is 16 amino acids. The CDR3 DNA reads TGTGCCAGCAGTGAACAGGCAGGAAATAGCAATCAGCCCCAGCATTTT. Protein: CASSEQAGNSNQPQHF.

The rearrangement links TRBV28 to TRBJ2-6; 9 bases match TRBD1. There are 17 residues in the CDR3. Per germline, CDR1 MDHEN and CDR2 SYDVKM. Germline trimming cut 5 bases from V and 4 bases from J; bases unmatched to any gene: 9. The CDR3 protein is CASSPPGQGAGANVLTF. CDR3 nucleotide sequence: TGTGCCAGCAGTCCGCCGGGACAGGGCGCCGGGGCCAACGTCCTGACTTTC.

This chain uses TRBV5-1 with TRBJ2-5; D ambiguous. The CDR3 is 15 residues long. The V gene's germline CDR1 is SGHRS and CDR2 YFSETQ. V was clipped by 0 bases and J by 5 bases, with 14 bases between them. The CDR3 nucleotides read TGCGCCAGCAGCTTGGTGAGCCAGCTTGGGGAGACCCAGTACTTC. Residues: CASSLVSQLGETQYF.

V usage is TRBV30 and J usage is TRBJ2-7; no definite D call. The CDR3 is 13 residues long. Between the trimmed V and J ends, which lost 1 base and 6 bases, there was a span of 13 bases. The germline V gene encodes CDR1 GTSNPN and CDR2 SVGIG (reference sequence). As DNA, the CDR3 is TGTGCCTGGAGTGGGACGGGCCGTAGCGAGCAGTACTTC. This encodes CAWSGTGRSEQYF.

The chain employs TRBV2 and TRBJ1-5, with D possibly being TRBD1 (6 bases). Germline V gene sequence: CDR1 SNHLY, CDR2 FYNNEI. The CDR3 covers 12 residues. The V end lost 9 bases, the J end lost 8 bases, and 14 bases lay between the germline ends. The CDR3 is CASTGSGKPQHF. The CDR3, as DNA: TGTGCCAGTACAGGGAGCGGAAAGCCCCAGCATTTT.

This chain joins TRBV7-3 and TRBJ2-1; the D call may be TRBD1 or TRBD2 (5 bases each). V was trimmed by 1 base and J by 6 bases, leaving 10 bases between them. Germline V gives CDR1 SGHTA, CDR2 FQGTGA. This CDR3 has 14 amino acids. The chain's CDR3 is CASSLMGTANEQFF. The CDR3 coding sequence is TGTGCCAGCAGCTTAATGGGGACCGCCAATGAGCAGTTCTTC.

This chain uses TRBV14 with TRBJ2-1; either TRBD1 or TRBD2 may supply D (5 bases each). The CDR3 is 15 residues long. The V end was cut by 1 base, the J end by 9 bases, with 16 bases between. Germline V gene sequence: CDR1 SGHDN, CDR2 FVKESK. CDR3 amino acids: CASSQVRGATGEQFF. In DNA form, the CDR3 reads TGTGCCAGCAGCCAAGTTAGAGGGGCGACGGGTGAGCAGTTCTTC.

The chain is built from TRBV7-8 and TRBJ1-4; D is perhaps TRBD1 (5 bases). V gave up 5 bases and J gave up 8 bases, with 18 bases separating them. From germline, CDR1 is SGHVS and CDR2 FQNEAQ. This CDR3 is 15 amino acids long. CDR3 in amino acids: CASSRGEGLYEKLFF. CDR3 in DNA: TGTGCCAGCAGCCGAGGGGAGGGGCTTTACGAAAAACTGTTTTTT.